A selection of T cell receptor beta chains follows, all from one sample in a study of control samples from healthy donors and cancer patients. The data were produced by immunoSEQ multiplex PCR, yet TCRdb's version contains in-frame clones alone and is incomplete. The sample shows more than 100,000 clones, more than 70% of them seen only once. The sequenced material came from blood. Receptors were obtained from a man between 40 and 49 years old in good health. Both conserved end residues are part of each CDR3. D genes are given only for firm matches. The size entry is marked missing in some rows and otherwise reads once, few, many or a size class.

>TRBJ1-2|TRBV4-1|-|once
CASSQSERTSQNYGYTF
TGCGCCAGCAGCCAATCGGAGCGGACAAGCCAGAACTATGGCTACACCTTC
>TRBJ2-1|TRBV12-3/TRBV12-4|-|-
CASSRTFYNEQFF
TGTGCCAGCAGCCGGACCTTCTACAATGAGCAGTTCTTC
>TRBJ1-1|TRBV11-1|-|-
CASSPGEGREAFF
TGTGCCAGCAGCCCCGGGGAGGGCCGGGAAGCTTTCTTT
>TRBJ2-5|TRBV9|-|-
CASSLDGGTQYF
TGTGCCAGCAGCCTGGATGGAGGGACCCAGTACTTC
>TRBJ2-1|TRBV7-9|TRBD1|-
CASSFPLSSGTGGYNEQFF
TGTGCCAGCAGCTTCCCACTAAGTTCCGGGACAGGGGGCTACAATGAGCAGTTCTTC
>TRBJ2-4|TRBV3-1/TRBV3-2|TRBD2|-
CASSSAGSLAKNIQYF
TGTGCCAGCAGCTCAGCGGGGTCCTTAGCCAAAAACATTCAGTACTTC
>TRBJ2-6|TRBV7-2|-|few
CASSPHSGANVLTF
TGTGCCAGCAGCCCCCACTCTGGGGCCAACGTCCTGACTTTC
>TRBJ1-3|TRBV7-2|-|-
CASSLAGNTIYF
TGTGCCAGCAGCTTAGCTGGAAACACCATATATTTT
>TRBJ1-5|TRBV24-1|TRBD1|-
CATSDRDRGGVQPQHF
TGTGCCACCAGTGATCGGGACAGGGGGGGGGTTCAGCCCCAGCATTTT
>TRBJ2-5|TRBV7-9|-|-
CASSPGDDNKETQYF
TGTGCCAGCAGCCCAGGAGACGATAACAAAGAGACCCAGTACTTC
>TRBJ1-5|TRBV18|-|few
CASSLNTGKGQPQHF
TGTGCCAGCTCACTAAACACAGGGAAAGGTCAGCCCCAGCATTTT
>TRBJ2-1|TRBV7-9|TRBD2|-
CASSRSGGSSYNEQFF
TGTGCCAGCAGCCGTAGCGGGGGGAGCTCCTACAATGAGCAGTTCTTC
>TRBJ1-6|TRBV12-3/TRBV12-4|-|-
CASNRDNSPLHF
TGTGCCAGCAACCGGGACAATTCACCCCTCCACTTT
>TRBJ2-7|TRBV11-2|TRBD2|-
CASNQGTRGSGEQYF
TGTGCCAGCAACCAAGGGACTAGGGGTTCGGGGGAGCAGTACTTC
>TRBJ2-1|TRBV19|TRBD1|-
CASSGRTGAAEQFF
TGTGCCAGTAGTGGTCGGACAGGGGCCGCGGAGCAGTTCTTC
>TRBJ2-7|TRBV5-1|TRBD1|-
CASSTGQVNYEQYF
TGCGCCAGCAGCACCGGACAGGTTAACTACGAGCAGTACTTC
>TRBJ1-5|TRBV6-6|-|-
CASSYNPYSNQPQHF
TGTGCCAGCAGTTACAACCCTTATAGCAATCAGCCCCAGCATTTT
>TRBJ1-5|TRBV18|-|-
CASSPGGWNNQPQHF
TGTGCCAGCTCACCAGGAGGGTGGAACAATCAGCCCCAGCATTTT
>TRBJ1-2|TRBV21-1|-|-
CASSKGVEVQGPYGYTF
TGTGCCAGCAGCAAAGGGGTAGAAGTACAGGGTCCCTATGGCTACACCTTC
>TRBJ1-5|TRBV19|-|-
CASSIPMTNYNQPQHF
TGTGCCAGTAGTATTCCGATGACTAATTACAATCAGCCCCAGCATTTT
>TRBJ2-7|TRBV7-2|TRBD2|-
CATSREAGGSYEQYF
TGTGCCACCTCGAGAGAGGCGGGGGGCTCCTACGAGCAGTACTTC
>TRBJ1-1|TRBV11-3|-|-
CASSFHGNTEAFF
TGTGCCAGCAGCTTTCATGGGAACACTGAAGCTTTCTTT
>TRBJ1-2|TRBV5-1|TRBD1|-
CASSLEKDRGYTF
TGCGCCAGCAGCTTGGAAAAGGACAGGGGCTACACCTTC
>TRBJ2-7|TRBV11-3|-|-
CASSLRDNSYEQYF
TGTGCCAGCAGCTTAAGGGACAACTCCTACGAGCAGTACTTC
>TRBJ1-4|TRBV30|TRBD1|once
CAWGTGNEKLFF
TGTGCCTGGGGGACAGGGAATGAAAAACTGTTTTTT
>TRBJ1-2|TRBV6-5|-|-
CASKEGGYGYTF
TGTGCCAGCAAGGAGGGTGGGTATGGCTACACCTTC
>TRBJ2-1|TRBV2|TRBD2|-
CASSEWASGGADEQFF
TGTGCCAGCAGTGAGTGGGCTAGCGGGGGGGCCGATGAGCAGTTCTTC
>TRBJ2-7|TRBV3-1/TRBV3-2|-|-
CASSQEMRRGPAYEQYF
TGTGCCAGCAGCCAAGAGATGCGGCGGGGGCCCGCCTACGAGCAGTACTTC
>TRBJ1-5|TRBV9|-|-
CASSVAENQPQHF
TGTGCCAGCAGCGTAGCCGAGAATCAGCCCCAGCATTTT
>TRBJ1-1|TRBV11-3|-|-
CASSSGGYRLNTEAFF
TGTGCCAGCAGCTCGGGGGGCTATAGATTGAACACTGAAGCTTTCTTT
>TRBJ1-2|TRBV19|-|-
CASSTDQGRGGYTF
TGTGCCAGTAGTACGGACCAGGGGCGTGGAGGCTACACCTTC
>TRBJ2-1|TRBV11-2|-|-
CASSLVLRADEQFF
TGTGCCAGCAGCTTGGTTTTAAGGGCGGATGAGCAGTTCTTC
>TRBJ2-2|TRBV7-3|-|-
CASSLESRGTGELFF
TGTGCCAGCAGCCTAGAGTCCAGGGGAACCGGGGAGCTGTTTTTT
>TRBJ1-5|TRBV28|-|-
CASSYGTSPQHF
TGTGCCAGCAGTTACGGTACATCGCCCCAGCATTTT
>TRBJ1-3|TRBV2|TRBD1|once
CASSPSGTAGNTIYF
TGTGCCAGCAGCCCTAGTGGGACAGCTGGAAACACCATATATTTT
>TRBJ1-4|TRBV6-4|-|-
CASSEGNGKLFF
TGTGCCAGCAGTGAGGGGAACGGAAAACTGTTTTTT
>TRBJ2-5|TRBV3-1/TRBV3-2|TRBD2|few
CASSQERLAGAGGETQYF
TGTGCCAGCAGCCAAGAACGACTTGCAGGGGCGGGAGGAGAGACCCAGTACTTC
>TRBJ2-7|TRBV18|-|-
CASSPKGHEQYF
TGTGCCAGCTCACCAAAAGGGCACGAGCAGTACTTC
>TRBJ1-4|TRBV30|TRBD1|-
CAWSRQGIEKLFF
TGTGCCTGGAGTCGACAGGGCATTGAAAAACTGTTTTTT